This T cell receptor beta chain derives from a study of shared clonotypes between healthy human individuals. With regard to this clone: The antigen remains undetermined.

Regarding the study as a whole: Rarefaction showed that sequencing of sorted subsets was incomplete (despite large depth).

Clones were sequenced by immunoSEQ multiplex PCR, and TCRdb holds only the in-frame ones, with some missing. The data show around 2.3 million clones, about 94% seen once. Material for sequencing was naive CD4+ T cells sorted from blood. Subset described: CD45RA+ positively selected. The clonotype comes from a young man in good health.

The CDR3 coding sequence is TGTGCCATCAGTGAGATGCGGGGGCCGTACCAAGAGACCCAGTACTTC. Amino acid sequence: CAISEMRGPYQETQYF. This chain joins TRBV10-3 and TRBJ2-5; D possibly corresponds to TRBD2 (7 bases). CDR3 length: 16 amino acids. CDR1 is ENHRY and CDR2 is SYGVKD in the germline V gene. The ends were cut back, 2 bases at V and 0 bases at J, with 13 bases in the middle.